These 14 T cell receptor beta chains were sequenced from one sample in a study of blood T cell repertoires in COVID-19. TCRdb keeps only in-frame clones here, not all; method: immunoSEQ multiplex PCR. Here the sample spans some 150,000 clones, 80% to 90% being singletons. The specimen sequenced was peripheral blood. All receptors come from a man aged 65 to 85 with acute or convalescent COVID-19.

The gene calls are TRBV27 and TRBJ1-2; perhaps TRBD1 as D (5 bases). Deletions cut 8 bases from V and 5 bases from J, with 24 bases between. The CDR3 loop spans 16 amino acids. Germline V gene data show CDR1 as MNHEY and CDR2 as SMNVEV (reference sequence). Written as DNA, the CDR3 is TGTGCCAGCGGAGTCCTTAGTGCAGGCAGGGCTTATGGCTACACCTTC. Translated: CASGVLSAGRAYGYTF.

In its sample, this clone was seen a few times. This chain connects TRBV4-1 to TRBJ2-1, with D possibly matching TRBD1 (5 bases). The CDR3 spans 16 residues. V lost 0 bases and J 5 bases, leaving 14 bases between the germline ends. The germline CDR1 and CDR2 sequences are MGHRA and YSYEKL. Here the CDR3 DNA reads TGCGCCAGCAGCCAAGATCTCCAGGGTTACAACAATGAGCAGTTCTTC. Translation: CASSQDLQGYNNEQFF.

The chain is built from TRBV6-6 and TRBJ2-5; no definite D call. Germline CDR1 is MNHNY and CDR2 is SVGAGI (reference sequence). V dropped 0 bases and J dropped 0 bases, with 8 bases sitting between them. The CDR3 is 15 residues long. CDR3 protein: CASSYSPAYQETQYF. For the CDR3, the DNA is TGTGCCAGCAGTTACTCGCCAGCGTACCAAGAGACCCAGTACTTC.

This chain joins TRBV10-3 and TRBJ2-7; 13 bases are a match to TRBD2. The CDR3 runs to 19 residues. The V gene end was trimmed by 4 bases and the J gene end by 0 bases; junction bases not matched to a gene: 12. Germline V lookup: CDR1 ENHRY, CDR2 SYGVKD. CDR3 DNA: TGTGCCATCAGTGGGGACGGCGGGACTAGCGGGACGAGCTCCTACGAGCAGTACTTC. Translated, it gives CAISGDGGTSGTSSYEQYF.

The count of this clone is one. V and J are TRBV18 and TRBJ2-1; no clear D gene. The CDR3 runs to 18 residues. The germline V gene encodes CDR1 KGHSH and CDR2 LQKENI. V was pared by 3 bases and J by 0 bases, with 18 bases between. CDR3 bases: TGTGCCAGCTCACCTTCCCTCGCGATGGTTAGCTCCTACAATGAGCAGTTCTTC. Protein: CASSPSLAMVSSYNEQFF.

The rearrangement joins TRBV7-2 to TRBJ2-1; 10 nucleotides align to TRBD1. The CDR3 runs 16 residues. The V segment lost 5 bases and the J segment 4 bases; nucleotides outside the gene matches: 8. The germline V gene has CDR1 SGHTA and CDR2 FQGNSA. The CDR3, as DNA: TGTGCCAGCAGCCAGGAGGGGGACAGGGGTTACAATGAGCAGTTCTTC. It specifies CASSQEGDRGYNEQFF.

The chain combines TRBV19 with TRBJ1-3; D might be TRBD1 (5 bases). Trimming took 7 bases from V and 2 from J, leaving 12 bases between them. The CDR3 has 14 amino acids. Looked up from germline, CDR1 is LNHDA and CDR2 is SQIVND (reference sequence). The CDR3 region is CASKGREAGNTIYF. The CDR3 region has the DNA TGTGCCAGTAAGGGCAGGGAGGCTGGAAACACCATATATTTT.

The chain couples TRBV29-1 to TRBJ2-5, with 10 bases aligning to TRBD2. Trimming removed 4 bases from V and 2 bases from J; junction bases left unmatched: 10. This CDR3 comprises 16 residues. Per germline, CDR1 SQVTM and CDR2 ANQGSEA. CDR3 in DNA: TGCAGCGTTGTATGGCTAGCGGGAGCCCATCAAGAGACCCAGTACTTC. This translates into CSVVWLAGAHQETQYF.

This chain links TRBV3-1 (or the pseudogene TRBV3-2) with TRBJ2-7, with 11 bases matching TRBD2. J lost 0 bases, V lost 6 bases, and 4 bases had no gene match. Germline V gene lookup returns CDR1 LGHDT and CDR2 YNNKEL (reference sequence). This CDR3 contains 15 residues. The CDR3 region has the DNA TGTGCCAGCAGACTAGCGGGAGCCCTCTCCTACGAGCAGTACTTC. Amino acids: CASRLAGALSYEQYF.

The V and J genes are TRBV28 and TRBJ2-7; D might be TRBD2 (6 bases). From germline, CDR1 is MDHEN and CDR2 SYDVKM. The CDR3 covers 14 residues. The ends were cut back, 5 bases at V and 0 bases at J, with 11 bases in the middle. CDR3 region: CASSVNGGSYEQYF. In nucleotides, the CDR3 is TGTGCCAGCAGTGTCAACGGGGGCTCCTACGAGCAGTACTTC.

The DNA of the CDR3 is TGTGCCAGCAGCTTTGGACTAGCGTGGAACACCGGGGAGCTGTTTTTT. This encodes CASSFGLAWNTGELFF. V usage is TRBV5-6 and J usage is TRBJ2-2, with 9 bases aligning to TRBD2. The CDR3 has 16 amino acids. CDR1 is SGHDT, CDR2 YYEEEE, per germline. V was pared by 2 bases and J by 1 base, with 3 bases of the junction left unmatched.

The gene calls are TRBV4-1 and TRBJ1-4, with 7 bases identical to TRBD1. V was pared by 3 bases and J by 7 bases, with 11 bases of the junction left unmatched. Germline loops: CDR1 MGHRA, CDR2 YSYEKL. This CDR3 contains 16 residues. The DNA for the CDR3 is TGCGCCAGCAGCCACCGACAGGGAGTAACGGCTGAAAAACTGTTTTTT. It encodes CASSHRQGVTAEKLFF.

V usage is TRBV27 and J usage is TRBJ1-1, with 8 bases matching TRBD1. The CDR3 is made up of 17 amino acids. Trimming at V came to 5 bases and at J to 1 base, leaving 12 bases not matched to a gene. Germline values: CDR1 MNHEY, CDR2 SMNVEV (reference sequence). CDR3 amino acids: CASSLSTGGGSNTEAFF. DNA for the CDR3: TGTGCCAGCAGTCTGTCCACAGGGGGGGGGTCGAACACTGAAGCTTTCTTT.

V and J are TRBV27 and TRBJ2-3; 11 bases are a match to TRBD2. The trim removed 5 bases at V and 4 bases at J, leaving 5 bases unmatched. Germline CDR1 reads MNHEY; CDR2 reads SMNVEV (reference sequence). The CDR3 is 15 amino acids. The CDR3 reads CASSTRLAGPDTQYF. CDR3 nucleotides: TGTGCCAGCAGTACCCGACTAGCGGGACCAGATACGCAGTATTTT.